These 13 T cell receptor beta chains were sequenced from one sample in a study of T cell responses to AZD1222 COVID-19 vaccine. Produced via immunoSEQ multiplex PCR; TCRdb's table is partial and in-frame only. The sample shows approximately 190,000 clones, approximately 94% of them seen only once. The sequencing here drew on peripheral blood, taken 28 days after the second AZD1222 dose. All receptors come from an adult who received the AZD1222 COVID-19 vaccine.

The J gene is TRBJ2-3, the V gene TRBV5-1, with a tentative D call TRBD2 (5 bases). This CDR3 comprises 14 residues. The germline V gene encodes CDR1 SGHRS and CDR2 YFSETQ. Trimming stripped 0 bases from V and 1 base from J, with 6 bases between. The CDR3 region is CASSLAGGTDTQYF. The DNA for the CDR3 is TGCGCCAGCAGCTTGGCCGGGGGCACAGATACGCAGTATTTT.

Remarks on this clone: The junction departs from germline at one end; a sequencing error may be responsible. This chain connects TRBV6-1 to TRBJ1-1, with D possibly being TRBD1 (5 bases). The CDR3 totals 10 residues. Looked up from germline, CDR1 is MNHNS and CDR2 is SASEGT. CDR3 bases: TGTGCCAGCAGTGAACAGGGAGTTGGCTTT. It codes for CASSEQGVGF.

The chain links TRBV18 to TRBJ1-5, with D maybe TRBD1 (5 bases). The CDR3 spans 15 residues. V was clipped by 0 bases and J by 4 bases, with 10 bases between them. The V gene's germline CDR1 is KGHSH and CDR2 LQKENI. CDR3 region: CASSPPAGRNQPQHF. In DNA, the CDR3 is TGTGCCAGCTCACCACCGGCAGGGCGGAATCAGCCCCAGCATTTT.

V gene TRBV6-5 combines with J gene TRBJ2-1; possibly TRBD1 or TRBD2 for D (5 bases each). The CDR3 totals 15 residues. The V and J ends lost 6 bases and 4 bases respectively, with 16 bases between them. From germline, CDR1 is MNHEY and CDR2 SVGAGI. The CDR3 region is CASRTGTPTYNEQFF. The CDR3 region has the DNA TGTGCCAGCAGGACCGGGACCCCAACTTACAATGAGCAGTTCTTC.

The CDR3 region has the DNA TGTGCCATCAGTCCCTCTTTAGGGACAGGGACTGAAGCTTTCTTT. It yields the protein CAISPSLGTGTEAFF. V usage is TRBV10-3 and J usage is TRBJ1-1, with 9 bases aligning to TRBD1. CDR1 is ENHRY, CDR2 SYGVKD, per germline. V dropped 5 bases and J dropped 5; count of bases not matched to a gene: 9. This CDR3 region has 15 residues.

The rearrangement links TRBV27 to TRBJ2-7; the D is unclear. CDR3 size: 16 residues. V shed 1 base and J shed 0 bases, with 13 bases lying between them. CDR1 and CDR2 (germline): MNHEY, SMNVEV (reference sequence). DNA of the CDR3: TGTGCCAGCAGTTTATTTGGCCGGATCAGCTCCTACGAGCAGTACTTC. Protein product: CASSLFGRISSYEQYF.

The count of this clone is one. This rearrangement joins TRBV12-3 or TRBV12-4 to TRBJ1-1, with 7 positions matching TRBD1. With V trimmed by 5 bases and J by 3 bases, 3 bases remained unmatched. The CDR3 has 13 amino acids. The CDR3 region has the DNA TGTGCCAGCAGTCGGACAGGTGACACTGAAGCTTTCTTT. Translation gives CASSRTGDTEAFF.

The rearrangement joins TRBV14 to TRBJ2-5, with TRBD1 matching over 9 bases. The germline V gene encodes CDR1 SGHDN and CDR2 FVKESK. V shed 1 base, J shed 5 bases, and the junction held 5 bases outside the gene matches. The CDR3 has 15 amino acids. The CDR3 region has the DNA TGTGCCAGCAGCCAAGCCGGACAGGGGCTGGAGACCCAGTACTTC. Amino acid sequence: CASSQAGQGLETQYF. Drawing the rest from reference TRBV14 and TRBJ2-5, the complete variable domain is EAGVTQFPSHSVIEKGQTVTLRCDPISGHDNLYWYRRVMGKEIKFLLHFVKESKQDESGMPNNRFLAERTGGTYSTLKVQPAELEDSGVYFCASSQAGQGLETQYFGPGTRLLVL.

The V gene is TRBV28, the J gene TRBJ1-2; no firm D call. The CDR3 sequence is 13 residues long. V was shortened by 3 bases and J by 3 bases, with 8 bases between the two germline ends. The germline V gene encodes CDR1 MDHEN and CDR2 SYDVKM. CDR3 in amino acids: CASSFPGHYGYTF. The CDR3 bases are TGTGCCAGCAGTTTTCCAGGCCACTATGGCTACACCTTC.

The chain uses TRBV18 and TRBJ2-5; D ambiguous. The length of the CDR3 is 14 residues. In germline, CDR1 is KGHSH, CDR2 LQKENI. V lost 0 bases and J 1 base, leaving 6 bases between the germline ends. The chain's CDR3 is CASSPPSVQETQYF. For the CDR3, the DNA is TGTGCCAGCTCACCACCGAGCGTCCAAGAGACCCAGTACTTC. Using reference TRBV18 and TRBJ2-5 for the parts outside the CDR3, the full variable domain is NAGVMQNPRHLVRRRGQEARLRCSPMKGHSHVYWYRQLPEEGLKFMVYLQKENIIDESGMPKERFSAEFPKEGPSILRIQQVVRGDSAAYFCASSPPSVQETQYFGPGTRLLVL.

A remark on this clone: The sample holds other DNA sequences that translate to the same CDR3. The chain employs TRBV18 and TRBJ1-1, with 7 bases lining up with TRBD1. The ends lost 3 bases at V and 1 base at J; junction bases unmatched: 2. CDR3 length equals 14 residues. The germline gives CDR1 KGHSH, CDR2 LQKENI. This CDR3 reads CASSPQGGNTEAFF. The CDR3 DNA reads as TGTGCCAGCTCACCTCAGGGGGGGAACACTGAAGCTTTCTTT.

The chain carries TRBV3-1 (or the pseudogene TRBV3-2) and TRBJ1-2, with D possibly TRBD1 on 5 matching bases. The CDR3 has 18 amino acids. The V end was cut by 4 bases, the J end by 5 bases, with 26 bases between. Germline V gene data show CDR1 as LGHDT and CDR2 as YNNKEL (reference sequence). The CDR3 region has the DNA TGTGCCAGCAGCCTTCAAACGGGACTCGTTGGTAGGCTATATGGCTACACCTTC. It encodes CASSLQTGLVGRLYGYTF.

There are a few counts of this clone. The CDR3 protein is CASSLRPWNIREPQHF. The CDR3 nucleotides read TGTGCCAGCAGTTTACGGCCATGGAATATTAGGGAGCCCCAGCATTTT. V usage is TRBV28 and J usage is TRBJ1-5, with D uncertain. The CDR3 is made up of 16 amino acids. The germline gives CDR1 MDHEN, CDR2 SYDVKM. Trimming stripped 2 bases from V and 8 bases from J, with 19 bases between.